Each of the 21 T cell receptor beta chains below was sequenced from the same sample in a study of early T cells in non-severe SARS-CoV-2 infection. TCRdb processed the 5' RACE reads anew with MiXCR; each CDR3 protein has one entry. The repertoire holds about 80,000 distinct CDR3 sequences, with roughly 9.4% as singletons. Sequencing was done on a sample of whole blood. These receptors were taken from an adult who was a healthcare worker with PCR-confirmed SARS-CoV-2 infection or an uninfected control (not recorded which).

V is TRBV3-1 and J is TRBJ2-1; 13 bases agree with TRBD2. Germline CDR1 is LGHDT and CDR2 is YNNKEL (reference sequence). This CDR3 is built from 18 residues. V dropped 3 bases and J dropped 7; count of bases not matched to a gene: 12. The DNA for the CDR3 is TGTGCCAGCAGCCATCTCCTCCGGGGACTAGCGGGAAGAAATGAGCAGTTCTTC. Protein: CASSHLLRGLAGRNEQFF.

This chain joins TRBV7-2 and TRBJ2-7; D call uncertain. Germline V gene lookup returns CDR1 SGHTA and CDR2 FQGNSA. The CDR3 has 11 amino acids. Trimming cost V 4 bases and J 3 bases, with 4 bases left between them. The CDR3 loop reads CASSWNYEQYF. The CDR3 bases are TGTGCCAGCAGCTGGAACTACGAGCAGTACTTC.

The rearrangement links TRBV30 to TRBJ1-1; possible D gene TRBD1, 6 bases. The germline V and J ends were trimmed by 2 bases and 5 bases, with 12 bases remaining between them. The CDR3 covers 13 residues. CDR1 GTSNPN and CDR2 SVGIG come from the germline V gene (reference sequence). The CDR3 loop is CAWSWRGRTEAFF. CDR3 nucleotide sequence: TGTGCCTGGAGTTGGCGGGGGCGGACTGAAGCTTTCTTT.

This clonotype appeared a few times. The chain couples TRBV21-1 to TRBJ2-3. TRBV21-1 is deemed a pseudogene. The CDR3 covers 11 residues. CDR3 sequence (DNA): TGTGCCAGCAAAGGATCAGATACGCAGTATTTT. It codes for CASKGSDTQYF.

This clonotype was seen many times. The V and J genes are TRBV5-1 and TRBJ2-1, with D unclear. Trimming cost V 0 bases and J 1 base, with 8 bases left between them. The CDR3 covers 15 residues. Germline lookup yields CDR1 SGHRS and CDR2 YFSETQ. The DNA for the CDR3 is TGCGCCAGCAGCTTGGTGGCAGGTTCCTACAATGAGCAGTTCTTC. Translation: CASSLVAGSYNEQFF.

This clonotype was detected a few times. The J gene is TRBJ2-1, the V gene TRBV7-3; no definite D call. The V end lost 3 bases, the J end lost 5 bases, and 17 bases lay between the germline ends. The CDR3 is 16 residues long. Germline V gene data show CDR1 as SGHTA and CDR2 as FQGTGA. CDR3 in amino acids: CASSLRFGGPNNEQFF. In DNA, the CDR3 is TGTGCCAGCAGCTTGAGATTTGGTGGGCCAAACAATGAGCAGTTCTTC.

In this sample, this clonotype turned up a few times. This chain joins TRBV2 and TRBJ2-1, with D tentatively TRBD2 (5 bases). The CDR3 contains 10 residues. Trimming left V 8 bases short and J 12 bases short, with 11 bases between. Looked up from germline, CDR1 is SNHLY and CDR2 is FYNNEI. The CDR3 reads CASAGEGQFF. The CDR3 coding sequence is TGTGCCAGCGCAGGAGAGGGGCAGTTCTTC.

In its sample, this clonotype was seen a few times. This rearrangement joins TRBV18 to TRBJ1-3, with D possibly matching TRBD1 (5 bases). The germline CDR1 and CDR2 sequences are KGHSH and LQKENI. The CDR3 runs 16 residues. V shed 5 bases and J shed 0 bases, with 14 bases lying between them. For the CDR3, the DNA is TGTGCCAGCTCATCAGCCGCAGGGAGCTCTGGAAACACCATATATTTT. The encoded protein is CASSSAAGSSGNTIYF.

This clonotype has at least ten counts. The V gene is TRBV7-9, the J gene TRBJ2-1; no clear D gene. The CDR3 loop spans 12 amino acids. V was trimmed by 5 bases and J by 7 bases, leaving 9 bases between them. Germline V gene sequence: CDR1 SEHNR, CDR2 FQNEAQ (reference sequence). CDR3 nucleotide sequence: TGTGCCAGCAGCCCCGGGTGGAATGAGCAGTTCTTC. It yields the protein CASSPGWNEQFF.

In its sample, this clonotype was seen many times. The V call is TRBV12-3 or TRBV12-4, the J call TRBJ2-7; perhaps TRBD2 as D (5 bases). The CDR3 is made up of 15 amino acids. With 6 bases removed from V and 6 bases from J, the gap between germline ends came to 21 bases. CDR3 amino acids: CASRNSVDPVGEQYF. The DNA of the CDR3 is TGTGCCAGCAGAAATAGCGTTGATCCGGTTGGCGAGCAGTACTTC.

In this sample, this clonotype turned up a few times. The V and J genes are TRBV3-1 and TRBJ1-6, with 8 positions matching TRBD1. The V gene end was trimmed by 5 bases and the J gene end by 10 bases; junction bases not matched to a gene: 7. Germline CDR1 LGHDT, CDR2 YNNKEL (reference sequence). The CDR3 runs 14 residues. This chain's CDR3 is CASSYRTGFSPLHF. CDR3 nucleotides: TGTGCCAGCAGCTACCGGACAGGGTTCTCACCCCTCCACTTT.

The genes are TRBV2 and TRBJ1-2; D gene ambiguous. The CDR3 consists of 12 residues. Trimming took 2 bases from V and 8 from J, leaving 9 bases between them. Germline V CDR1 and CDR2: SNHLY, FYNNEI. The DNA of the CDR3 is TGTGCCAGCAGTGAAAAGGGATACGGCTACACCTTC. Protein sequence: CASSEKGYGYTF.

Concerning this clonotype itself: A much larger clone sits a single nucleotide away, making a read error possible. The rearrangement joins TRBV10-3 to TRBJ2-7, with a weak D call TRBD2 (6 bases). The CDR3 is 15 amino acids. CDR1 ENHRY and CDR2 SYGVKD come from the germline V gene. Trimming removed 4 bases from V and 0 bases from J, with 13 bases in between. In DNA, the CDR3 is TGTGCCATCAGTGCTAGCGAGTCTAGCTCCTACGAGCAGTACTTC. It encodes CAISASESSSYEQYF.

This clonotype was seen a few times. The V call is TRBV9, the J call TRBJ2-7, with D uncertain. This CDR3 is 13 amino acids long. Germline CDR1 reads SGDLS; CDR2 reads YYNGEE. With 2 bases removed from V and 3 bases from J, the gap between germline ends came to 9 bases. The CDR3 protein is CASSVTVDYEQYF. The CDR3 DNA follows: TGTGCCAGCAGCGTCACTGTTGACTACGAGCAGTACTTC.

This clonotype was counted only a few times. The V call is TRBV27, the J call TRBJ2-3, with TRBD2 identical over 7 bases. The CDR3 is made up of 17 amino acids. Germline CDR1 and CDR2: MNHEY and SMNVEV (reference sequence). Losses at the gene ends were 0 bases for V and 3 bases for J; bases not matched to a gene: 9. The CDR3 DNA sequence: TGTGCCAGCAGTTTATCAGGTCGCGGGAGTCGAACAGATACGCAGTATTTT. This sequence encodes CASSLSGRGSRTDTQYF.

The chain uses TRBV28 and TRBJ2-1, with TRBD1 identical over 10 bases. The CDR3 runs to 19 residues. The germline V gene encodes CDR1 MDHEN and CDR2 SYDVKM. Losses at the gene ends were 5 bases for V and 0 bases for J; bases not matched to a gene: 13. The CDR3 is CASSPSNLGQGNSYNEQFF. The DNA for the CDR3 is TGTGCCAGCAGTCCCAGCAACCTGGGACAGGGGAACTCCTACAATGAGCAGTTCTTC.

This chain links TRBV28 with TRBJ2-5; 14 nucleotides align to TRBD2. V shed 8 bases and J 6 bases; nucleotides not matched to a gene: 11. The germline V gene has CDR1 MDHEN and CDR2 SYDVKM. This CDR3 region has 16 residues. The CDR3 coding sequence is TGTGCCAGCGGCCTCGGGACTAGCGGGAGTACAAAGACCCAGTACTTC. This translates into CASGLGTSGSTKTQYF.

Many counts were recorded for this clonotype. The DNA of the CDR3 is TGTGCCAGCACCATGACTAGCGGGATAGGACAGGCCCTGTTCTTC. Translating it yields CASTMTSGIGQALFF. The chain uses TRBV6-5 and TRBJ2-1, with 11 bases that match TRBD2. The junction had 17 bases not matched to a gene; V was cut back by 7 bases and J by 15 bases. Germline CDR1 MNHEY, CDR2 SVGAGI. CDR3 length: 15 residues.

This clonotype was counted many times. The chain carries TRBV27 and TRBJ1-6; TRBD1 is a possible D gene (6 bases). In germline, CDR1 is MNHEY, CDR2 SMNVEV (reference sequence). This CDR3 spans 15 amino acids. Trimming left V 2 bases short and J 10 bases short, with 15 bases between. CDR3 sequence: CASSLGGTIGSPLHF. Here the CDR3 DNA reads TGTGCCAGCAGTTTAGGCGGGACAATAGGATCACCCCTCCACTTT.

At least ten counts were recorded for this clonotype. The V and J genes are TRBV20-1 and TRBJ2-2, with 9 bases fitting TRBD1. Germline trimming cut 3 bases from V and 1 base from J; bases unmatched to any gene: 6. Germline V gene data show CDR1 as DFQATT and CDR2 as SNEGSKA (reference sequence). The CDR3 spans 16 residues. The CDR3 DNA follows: TGCAGTGCTAGGGGGCCGGGACAGGGGAACACCGGGGAGCTGTTTTTT. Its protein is CSARGPGQGNTGELFF.

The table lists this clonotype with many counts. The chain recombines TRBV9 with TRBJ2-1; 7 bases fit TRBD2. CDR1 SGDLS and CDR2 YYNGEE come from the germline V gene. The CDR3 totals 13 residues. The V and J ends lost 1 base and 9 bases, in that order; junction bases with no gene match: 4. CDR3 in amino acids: CASSVWGEGEQFF. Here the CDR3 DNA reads TGTGCCAGCAGCGTATGGGGGGAGGGTGAGCAGTTCTTC.